This T cell receptor beta chain was sequenced in a study of blood T cells in healthy people across ages. The CDR3 has 13 residues. Germline-derived CDR1 and CDR2 are SQVTM and ANQGSEA. V lost 4 bases, J lost 2 bases, and 9 bases lay in between. A second PCR of roughly 7 to 11 cycles used a sample-barcoded 5' primer and a J-beta primer mix. TCRdb itself ran the 5' RACE reads through MiXCR, one entry per CDR3 protein. There are 1,500,000 or so distinct CDR3 sequences in the sample; about 42% occur only once, and about 4% lies in the top ten. The chain has TRBV29-1 and TRBJ2-1, with a tentative D call TRBD2 (6 bases). Sequencing used blood. The clonotype comes from a woman between 18 and 29 years old in good health. CDR3 region: CSVVGGTYNEQFF. DNA of the CDR3: TGCAGCGTTGTGGGGGGTACCTACAATGAGCAGTTCTTC.